This TCR beta chain was sequenced in a study of blood T cells in healthy people across ages. Study-wide results and caveats: Comparison with aged donors showed that long-lived donors had more naive CD4+ cells and higher diversity.

The CDR3 is 14 amino acids. Germline V gene lookup returns CDR1 LNHNV and CDR2 YYDKDF (reference sequence). Trimming pared 5 bases from V and 4 bases from J, leaving 12 bases between. Regarding this clonotype: Its antigen is not identified.

The use of a sample-barcoded 5' primer and a J-beta primer mix characterized a second PCR of roughly 7 to 11 cycles. A single record per CDR3 protein comes from TCRdb applying MiXCR to the 5' RACE reads. This sample has some 900,000 distinct CDR3 sequences; 45% to 50% occur once, and the top ten carry under 15%. Ten milliliters of peripheral blood were drawn from each donor into EDTA-treated tubes. Isolation yielded PBMCs, at least 7 million per sample, in every case. A minimum of 5 micrograms of total RNA was extracted per sample. V gene TRBV15 combines with J gene TRBJ2-1; tentative D call: TRBD2 (6 bases). The sequencing input was blood. The clonotype was recovered from a young man in good health. DNA for the CDR3: TGTGCCACCAGCCCAAGGACTACTTACAATGAGCAGTTCTTC. Translating it yields CATSPRTTYNEQFF.